A single count supports the clone carrying this T cell receptor beta chain. The CDR3 consists of 14 residues. In germline, CDR1 is SGHNT, CDR2 YENEEA. Trimming left V 4 bases short and J 1 base short, with 7 bases between. This record comes from a study of blood T cell repertoires in COVID-19. Study details: Whether acute or convalescent, the COVID-19 samples came from the United States, Italy and Spain. T cells, B-cell-depleted T cells, or PBMCs supplied cDNA or gDNA.

Per the study methods: The assay estimated nucleated cells by amplifying reference gene primers. The assay was immunoSEQ multiplex PCR, and TCRdb's table has in-frame clones only and misses some. That table supplies the V and J calls and clone size; D and trimming were determined from the DNA. The table has approximately 70,000 clones, around nine tenths seen once. The receptor's source is a human donor in a cohort sampled during active COVID-19. This sequence joins TRBV11-3 and TRBJ2-2; the D gene is possibly TRBD1 (5 bases). The sequenced sample consisted of peripheral blood. CDR3 coding DNA: TGTGCCAGCAGCTACGGACAGAACACCGGGGAGCTGTTTTTT. Translated: CASSYGQNTGELFF.